The rows below give T cell receptor beta chains drawn from one sample of a study of cytomegalovirus exposure and HLA in healthy donors. Assay: immunoSEQ multiplex PCR; the TCRdb copy retains only in-frame clones and omits some. Among roughly 48,000 clones listed, around 70% were seen once. The sequencing sample was made of PBMCs. The receptors originated from a man aged 18 to 29 in good health and CMV-seronegative. Each CDR3 is given with its conserved first and last residue. The order of the fields is clone size, J gene, D gene, V gene, CDR3 protein, CDR3 DNA. D genes are given only for firm matches. Part of the rows lack a size; the others show once, few, many or a class for expanded clones.

NA | TRBJ2-1 | TRBD2 | TRBV4-3 | CASSQDLPAGGLEEQFF | TGCGCCAGCAGCCAAGATCTGCCAGCGGGAGGGCTTGAGGAGCAGTTCTTC
NA | TRBJ2-1 | NA | TRBV4-1 | CASSRTVALDGQFF | TGCGCCAGCAGCCGGACGGTAGCGCTGGATGGGCAGTTCTTC
NA | TRBJ2-7 | NA | TRBV9 | CASSVASRGYEQYF | TGTGCCAGCAGCGTAGCCAGCAGGGGCTACGAGCAGTACTTC
NA | TRBJ2-1 | TRBD2 | TRBV18 | CASSPWAGGRNEQFF | TGTGCCAGCTCACCATGGGCGGGAGGCAGGAATGAGCAGTTCTTC
NA | TRBJ1-5 | NA | TRBV10-3 | CAISEGQIYSNQPQHF | TGTGCCATCAGTGAGGGACAGATCTATAGCAATCAGCCCCAGCATTTT
NA | TRBJ1-1 | NA | TRBV9 | CASSTQTGGNTEAFF | TGTGCCAGCAGCACCCAGACCGGAGGGAACACTGAAGCTTTCTTT
NA | TRBJ2-7 | TRBD2 | TRBV4-1 | CASSQVGGLAVYEQYF | TGCGCCAGCAGCCAAGTGGGTGGACTAGCGGTCTACGAGCAGTACTTC
NA | TRBJ2-2 | NA | TRBV10-3 | CAIQGQGKAGELFF | TGTGCCATCCAGGGGCAGGGGAAGGCCGGGGAGCTGTTTTTT
few | TRBJ2-7 | TRBD1 | TRBV10-3 | CAITPGTVGEQYF | TGTGCCATCACCCCTGGGACAGTGGGAGAGCAGTACTTC
once | TRBJ1-1 | TRBD1 | TRBV5-1 | CASSLAAGGTEAFF | TGCGCCAGCAGCTTGGCGGCAGGGGGGACTGAAGCTTTCTTT
NA | TRBJ2-2 | NA | TRBV6-5 | CASRKTGTGELFF | TGTGCCAGCAGGAAAACTGGCACCGGGGAGCTGTTTTTT
NA | TRBJ2-5 | NA | TRBV2 | CASSPPGDRRRNQETQYF | TGTGCCAGCAGTCCCCCGGGTGACAGGAGAAGAAATCAAGAGACCCAGTACTTC
NA | TRBJ2-3 | NA | TRBV5-4 | CASTLADTQYF | TGTGCCAGCACATTGGCCGATACGCAGTATTTT
NA | TRBJ2-6 | NA | TRBV10-3 | CAISERGRGANVLTF | TGTGCCATCAGTGAGAGGGGGAGAGGGGCCAACGTCCTGACTTTC
NA | TRBJ2-3 | NA | TRBV7-6 | CASSSSVDTQYF | TGTGCCAGCAGTTCTAGCGTTGACACGCAGTATTTT
NA | TRBJ1-1 | NA | TRBV20-1 | CSVSRATEAFF | TGCAGTGTCTCGAGGGCCACTGAAGCTTTCTTT
NA | TRBJ2-7 | NA | TRBV6-5 | CASSKDRLSYEQYF | TGTGCCAGCAGTAAAGACAGGTTATCCTACGAGCAGTACTTC
NA | TRBJ2-2 | TRBD2 | TRBV28 | CASSPWASGVNAGELFF | TGTGCCAGCAGCCCCTGGGCAAGCGGGGTTAACGCCGGGGAGCTGTTTTTT
NA | TRBJ1-1 | NA | TRBV7-6 | CASSLRLNTEAFF | TGTGCCAGCAGCTTACGGTTGAACACTGAAGCTTTCTTT
NA | TRBJ2-7 | NA | TRBV10-3 | CATSWGAYEQYF | TGTGCCACCAGTTGGGGCGCCTACGAGCAGTACTTC
once | TRBJ1-1 | TRBD1 | TRBV10-1 | CASSSGQGRQAFF | TGCGCCAGCAGTTCCGGACAGGGTCGACAAGCTTTCTTT
few | TRBJ1-1 | TRBD1 | TRBV11-1 | CASSLYRGNTEAFF | TGTGCCAGCAGCCTATACAGGGGGAACACTGAAGCTTTCTTT
few | TRBJ1-1 | NA | TRBV6-1 | CASREGGSDTEAFF | TGTGCCAGCAGGGAGGGCGGGAGTGACACTGAAGCTTTCTTT
NA | TRBJ1-2 | TRBD1 | TRBV6-6 | CASSFQGAPAEVGYTF | TGTGCCAGCAGTTTCCAGGGGGCCCCGGCGGAGGTAGGCTACACCTTC
NA | TRBJ2-7 | NA | TRBV10-3 | CAIATAAYEQYF | TGTGCCATCGCAACAGCAGCCTACGAGCAGTACTTC
NA | TRBJ2-4 | TRBD2 | TRBV10-2 | CASSEGRELTKNIQYF | TGCGCCAGCAGTGAGGGGAGGGAACTGACCAAAAACATTCAGTACTTC
once | TRBJ2-7 | TRBD2 | TRBV2 | CASSESGGTSLPYEQYF | TGTGCCAGCAGTGAAAGTGGGGGGACTAGCCTTCCCTACGAGCAGTACTTC
NA | TRBJ1-1 | NA | TRBV14 | CASRALGGVTEAFF | TGTGCCAGCAGAGCCCTGGGGGGGGTAACTGAAGCTTTCTTT
NA | TRBJ2-7 | NA | TRBV13 | CASSSRQAPYEQYF | TGTGCCAGCAGCTCAAGACAGGCCCCCTACGAGCAGTACTTC
few | TRBJ1-3 | NA | TRBV30 | CAWDLGQASGNTIYF | TGTGCCTGGGATCTCGGCCAGGCCTCTGGAAACACCATATATTTT
NA | TRBJ1-1 | TRBD1 | TRBV5-6 | CASSLLMTGGKTEAFF | TGTGCCAGCAGCTTGTTAATGACAGGGGGCAAAACTGAAGCTTTCTTT
few | TRBJ1-2 | NA | TRBV25-1 | CASSEGGLAYGYTF | TGTGCCAGCAGTGAAGGAGGGCTGGCCTATGGCTACACCTTC
NA | TRBJ2-1 | NA | TRBV7-3 | CASSQQGHYNEQFF | TGTGCCAGCAGCCAACAGGGACATTACAATGAGCAGTTCTTC
few | TRBJ2-1 | NA | TRBV6-5 | CASSLNLLSSYNEQFF | TGTGCCAGCAGTTTAAATCTCCTGAGCTCCTACAATGAGCAGTTCTTC
NA | TRBJ1-5 | NA | TRBV28 | CASSLGLLSNQPQHF | TGTGCCAGCAGTTTGGGGCTCCTGAGCAATCAGCCCCAGCATTTT
NA | TRBJ1-5 | TRBD1 | TRBV6-6 | CASRGRDRDNQPQHF | TGTGCCAGCAGGGGCCGGGACAGGGACAATCAGCCCCAGCATTTT